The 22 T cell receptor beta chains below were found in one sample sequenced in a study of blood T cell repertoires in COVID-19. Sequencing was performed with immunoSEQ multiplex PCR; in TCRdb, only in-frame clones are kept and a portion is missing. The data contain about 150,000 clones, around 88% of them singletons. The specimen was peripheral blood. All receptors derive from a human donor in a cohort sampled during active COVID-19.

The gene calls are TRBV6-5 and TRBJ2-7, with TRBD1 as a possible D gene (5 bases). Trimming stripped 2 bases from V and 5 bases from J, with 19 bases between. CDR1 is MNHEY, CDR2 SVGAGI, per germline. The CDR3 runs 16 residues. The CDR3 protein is CASSYVPAGPGDEQYF. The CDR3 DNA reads TGTGCCAGCAGTTACGTTCCGGCAGGGCCGGGCGACGAGCAGTACTTC.

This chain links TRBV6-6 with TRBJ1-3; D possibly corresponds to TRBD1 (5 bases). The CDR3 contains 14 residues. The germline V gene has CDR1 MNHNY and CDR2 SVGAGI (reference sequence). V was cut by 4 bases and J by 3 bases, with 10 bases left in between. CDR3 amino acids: CASSWGEVGNTIYF. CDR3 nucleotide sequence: TGTGCCAGCAGTTGGGGGGAAGTTGGAAACACCATATATTTT.

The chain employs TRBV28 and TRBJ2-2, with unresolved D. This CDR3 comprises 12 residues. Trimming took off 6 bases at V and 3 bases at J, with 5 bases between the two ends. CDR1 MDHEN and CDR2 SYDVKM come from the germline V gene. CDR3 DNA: TGTGCCAGCAGCCTATACACCGGGGAGCTGTTTTTT. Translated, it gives CASSLYTGELFF.

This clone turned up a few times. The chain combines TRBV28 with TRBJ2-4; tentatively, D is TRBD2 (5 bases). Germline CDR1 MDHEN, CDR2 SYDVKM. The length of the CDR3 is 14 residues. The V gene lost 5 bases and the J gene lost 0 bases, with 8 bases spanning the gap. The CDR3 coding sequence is TGTGCCAGCAGTAGCGGCGTAGCCAAAAACATTCAGTACTTC. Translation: CASSSGVAKNIQYF.

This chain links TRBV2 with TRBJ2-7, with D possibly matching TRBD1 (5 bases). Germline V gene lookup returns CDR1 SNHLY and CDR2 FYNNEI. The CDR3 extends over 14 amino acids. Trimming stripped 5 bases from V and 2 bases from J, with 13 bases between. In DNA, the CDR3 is TGTGCCAGCAGTCTGGGGCACCCCGCCTACGAGCAGTACTTC. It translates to CASSLGHPAYEQYF.

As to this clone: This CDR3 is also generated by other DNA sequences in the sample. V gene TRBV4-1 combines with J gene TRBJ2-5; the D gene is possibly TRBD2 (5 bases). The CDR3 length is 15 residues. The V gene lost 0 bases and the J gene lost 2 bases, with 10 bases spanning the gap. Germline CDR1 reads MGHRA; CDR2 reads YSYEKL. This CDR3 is CASSQERGGQETQYF. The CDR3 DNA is TGCGCCAGCAGCCAAGAACGGGGTGGTCAAGAGACCCAGTACTTC.

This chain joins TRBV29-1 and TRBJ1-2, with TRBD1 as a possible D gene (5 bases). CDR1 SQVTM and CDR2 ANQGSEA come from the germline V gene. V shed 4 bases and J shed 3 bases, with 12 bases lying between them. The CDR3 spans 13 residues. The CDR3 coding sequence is TGCAGCGTTGGGAGAGTAGGGGACTATGGCTACACCTTC. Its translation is CSVGRVGDYGYTF.

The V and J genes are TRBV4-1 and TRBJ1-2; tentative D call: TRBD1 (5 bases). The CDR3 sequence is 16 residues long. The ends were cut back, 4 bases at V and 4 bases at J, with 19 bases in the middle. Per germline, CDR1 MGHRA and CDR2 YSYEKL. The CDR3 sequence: CASSPPRDGKTYGYTF. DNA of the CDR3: TGCGCCAGCAGCCCCCCGCGGGACGGAAAAACCTATGGCTACACCTTC.

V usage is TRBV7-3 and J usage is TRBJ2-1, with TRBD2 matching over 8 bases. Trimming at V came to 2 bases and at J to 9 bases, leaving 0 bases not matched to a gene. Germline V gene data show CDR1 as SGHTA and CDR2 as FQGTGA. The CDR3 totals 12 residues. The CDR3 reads CASSLAGGEQFF. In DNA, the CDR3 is TGTGCCAGCAGCTTAGCGGGGGGTGAGCAGTTCTTC.

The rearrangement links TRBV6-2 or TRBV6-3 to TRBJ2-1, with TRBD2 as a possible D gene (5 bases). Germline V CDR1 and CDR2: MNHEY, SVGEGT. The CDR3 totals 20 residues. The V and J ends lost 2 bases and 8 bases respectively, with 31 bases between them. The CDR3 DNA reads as TGTGCCAGCAGTTACGCGGCGTTCGACCTCGGCCTAGCTCCGACACATGAGCAGTTCTTC. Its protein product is CASSYAAFDLGLAPTHEQFF.

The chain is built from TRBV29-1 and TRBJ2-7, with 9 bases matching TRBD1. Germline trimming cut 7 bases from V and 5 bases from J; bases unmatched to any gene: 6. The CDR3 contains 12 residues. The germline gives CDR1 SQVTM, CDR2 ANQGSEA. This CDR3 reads CSAQGAADEQYF. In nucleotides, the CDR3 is TGCAGCGCACAGGGGGCCGCGGACGAGCAGTACTTC.

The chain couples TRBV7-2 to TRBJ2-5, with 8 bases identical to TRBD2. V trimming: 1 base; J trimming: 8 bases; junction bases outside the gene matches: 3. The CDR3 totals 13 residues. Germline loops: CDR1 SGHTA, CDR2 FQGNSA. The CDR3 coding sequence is TGTGCCAGCAGCTTAGTCGGGGGGGGTACCCAGTACTTC. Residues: CASSLVGGGTQYF.

The CDR3 region has the DNA TGTGCCAGCAGCGCCCCTGTCCAAGAGACCCAGTACTTC. Translation gives CASSAPVQETQYF. The chain links TRBV9 to TRBJ2-5; D unresolved. With 3 bases removed from V and 1 base from J, the gap between germline ends came to 7 bases. CDR3 length: 13 residues. Germline CDR1 is SGDLS and CDR2 is YYNGEE.

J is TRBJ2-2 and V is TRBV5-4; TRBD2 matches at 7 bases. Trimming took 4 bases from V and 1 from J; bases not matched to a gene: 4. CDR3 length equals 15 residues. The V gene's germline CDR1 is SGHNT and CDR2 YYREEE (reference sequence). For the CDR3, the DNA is TGTGCCAGCAGCGGAGCGGGACGGAACACCGGGGAGCTGTTTTTT. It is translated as CASSGAGRNTGELFF.

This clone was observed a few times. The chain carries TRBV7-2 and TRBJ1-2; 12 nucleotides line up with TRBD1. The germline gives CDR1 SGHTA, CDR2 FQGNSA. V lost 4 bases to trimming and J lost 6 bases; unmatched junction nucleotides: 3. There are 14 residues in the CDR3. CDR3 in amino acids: CASSWGQGAHGYTF. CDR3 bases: TGTGCCAGCAGCTGGGGACAGGGGGCACATGGCTACACCTTC.

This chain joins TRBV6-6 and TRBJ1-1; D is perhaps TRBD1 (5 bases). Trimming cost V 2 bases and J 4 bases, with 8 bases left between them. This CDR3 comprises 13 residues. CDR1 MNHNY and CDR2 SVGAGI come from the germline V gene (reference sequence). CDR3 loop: CASSYGGGTEAFF. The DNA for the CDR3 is TGTGCCAGCAGTTACGGGGGGGGCACTGAAGCTTTCTTT.

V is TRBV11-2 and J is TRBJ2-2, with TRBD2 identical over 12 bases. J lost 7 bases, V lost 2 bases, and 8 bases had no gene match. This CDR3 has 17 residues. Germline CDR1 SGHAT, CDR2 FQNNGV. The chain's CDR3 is CASSLRASGGAYGELFF. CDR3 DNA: TGTGCCAGCAGCTTACGGGCTAGCGGGGGGGCATACGGGGAGCTGTTTTTT.

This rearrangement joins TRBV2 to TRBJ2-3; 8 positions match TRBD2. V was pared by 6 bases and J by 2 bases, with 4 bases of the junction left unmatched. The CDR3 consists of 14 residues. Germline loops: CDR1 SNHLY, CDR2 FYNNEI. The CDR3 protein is CASRIAGHTDTQYF. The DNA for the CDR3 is TGTGCCAGCAGGATAGCGGGGCACACAGATACGCAGTATTTT. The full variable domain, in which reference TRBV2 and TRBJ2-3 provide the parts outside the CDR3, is EPEVTQTPSHQVTQMGQEVILRCVPISNHLYFYWYRQILGQKVEFLVSFYNNEISEKSEIFDDQFSVERPDGSNFTLKIRSTKLEDSAMYFCASRIAGHTDTQYFGPGTRLTVL.

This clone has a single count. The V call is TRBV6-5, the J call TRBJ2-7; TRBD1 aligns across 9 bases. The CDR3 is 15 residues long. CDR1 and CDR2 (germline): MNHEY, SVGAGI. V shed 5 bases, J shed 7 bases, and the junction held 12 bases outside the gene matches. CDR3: CASSRYLTGGWEQYF. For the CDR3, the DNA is TGTGCCAGCAGTAGATATTTGACAGGGGGGTGGGAGCAGTACTTC.

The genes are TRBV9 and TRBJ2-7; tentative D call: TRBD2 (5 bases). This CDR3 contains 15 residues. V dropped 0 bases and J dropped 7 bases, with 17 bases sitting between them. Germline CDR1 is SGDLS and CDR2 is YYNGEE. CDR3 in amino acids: CASSVGRGLTGEQYF. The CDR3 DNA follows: TGTGCCAGCAGCGTAGGTCGGGGATTGACGGGGGAGCAGTACTTC.

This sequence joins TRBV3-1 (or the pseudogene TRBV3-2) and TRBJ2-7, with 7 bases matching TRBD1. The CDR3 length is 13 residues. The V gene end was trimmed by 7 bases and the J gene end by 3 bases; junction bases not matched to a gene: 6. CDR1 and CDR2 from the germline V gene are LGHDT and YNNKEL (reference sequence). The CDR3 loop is CASTEGGVYEQYF. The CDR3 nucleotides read TGTGCCAGCACAGAAGGGGGCGTCTACGAGCAGTACTTC.

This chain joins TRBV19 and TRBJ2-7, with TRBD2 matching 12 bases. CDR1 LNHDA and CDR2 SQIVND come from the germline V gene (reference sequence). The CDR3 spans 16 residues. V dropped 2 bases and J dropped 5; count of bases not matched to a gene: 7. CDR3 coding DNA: TGTGCCAGTAGTATATCAAGGACTAGCGGGGATGACGAGCAGTACTTC. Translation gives CASSISRTSGDDEQYF.